The 18 T cell receptor beta chains presented below share a single source sample, sequenced in a study of T cells after posttransplantation cyclophosphamide. Clones were sequenced by immunoSEQ multiplex PCR, and TCRdb holds only the in-frame ones, with some missing. This repertoire holds around 39,000 clones, and none appear only once. The specimen sequenced was PBMCs. The receptor set was obtained from a girl aged 10-17 years in good health, CMV-negative, and a related stem cell transplant donor.

This clone was seen at least ten times. The V gene is TRBV5-6, the J gene TRBJ2-7; TRBD2 aligns across 8 bases. The CDR3 consists of 16 residues. CDR1 and CDR2 (germline): SGHDT, YYEEEE. J gave up 0 bases and V 3 bases, and 8 bases lay outside the gene matches. The CDR3 DNA reads TGTGCCAGCAGCTCCCGATTAGCGGGGAGCTCCTACGAGCAGTACTTC. Translating gives CASSSRLAGSSYEQYF.

This clone was counted ten times or more. The rearrangement links TRBV6-6 to TRBJ1-1, with a possible D match to TRBD1 (6 bases). V lost 6 bases and J lost 6, with 20 bases in between. This CDR3 spans 15 amino acids. CDR1 and CDR2 from the germline V gene are MNHNY and SVGAGI (reference sequence). The CDR3 sequence is CASRTSRTAPPEAFF. The CDR3 DNA reads TGTGCCAGCAGAACAAGCAGGACAGCTCCGCCTGAAGCTTTCTTT.

The chain is built from TRBV6-5 and TRBJ1-5; 7 bases fit TRBD1. The CDR3 has 15 residues. V dropped 6 bases and J dropped 2; count of bases not matched to a gene: 7. Germline V gene sequence: CDR1 MNHEY, CDR2 SVGAGI. This CDR3 is CASSKTGVGNQPQHF. CDR3 nucleotides: TGTGCCAGCAGCAAAACAGGGGTAGGCAATCAGCCCCAGCATTTT.

In this sample, this clone turned up many times. The chain couples TRBV10-2 to TRBJ2-2, with 12 bases fitting TRBD2. In germline, CDR1 is WSHSY, CDR2 SAAADI. The V segment lost 7 bases and the J segment 7 bases; nucleotides outside the gene matches: 10. The CDR3 has 16 residues. The CDR3 spells CASTVPSGGVLGELFF. The CDR3 DNA is TGCGCCAGCACCGTCCCTAGCGGGGGGGTCCTCGGGGAGCTGTTTTTT.

This clone has more than one count but fewer than ten. The CDR3 here is CASSPETGQLKKLFF. For the CDR3, the DNA is TGTGCCAGCAGTCCGGAGACAGGGCAATTAAAAAAACTGTTTTTT. The chain uses TRBV28 and TRBJ1-4; 7 positions match TRBD1. The J segment lost 9 bases and the V segment lost 5 bases, leaving 12 bases of the junction unmatched. The CDR3 extends over 15 amino acids. Per the germline V gene, CDR1 is MDHEN and CDR2 is SYDVKM.

This clone was seen only a few times. The V gene is TRBV27, the J gene TRBJ2-5, with 9 nucleotides matching TRBD1. The J call may not be correct, given that the DNA end is closer to TRBJ2-7. From germline, CDR1 is MNHEY and CDR2 SMNVEV (reference sequence). The CDR3 sequence is 15 residues long. The CDR3 spells CASRHTGTGSHEQYF. For the CDR3, the DNA is TGTGCCAGCAGGCATACCGGGACAGGGTCCCACGAGCAGTACTTC.

The V and J genes are TRBV6-5 and TRBJ2-1, with 7 nucleotides matching TRBD2. V lost 7 bases, J lost 6 bases, and 6 bases stayed unmatched. Germline-derived CDR1 and CDR2 are MNHEY and SVGAGI. This CDR3 contains 13 residues. The CDR3 is CASIWGGTNEQFF. The CDR3 nucleotides are TGTGCCAGCATATGGGGGGGTACCAATGAGCAGTTCTTC.

This clone has at least ten counts. This chain joins TRBV6-6 and TRBJ1-5, with TRBD1 matching over 7 bases. This CDR3 is 11 amino acids long. Per germline, CDR1 MNHNY and CDR2 SVGAGI (reference sequence). J gave up 11 bases and V 5 bases, and 3 bases lay outside the gene matches. The CDR3 region has the DNA TGTGCCAGCAGTCCAGGGGGGTCCCAGCATTTT. It translates to CASSPGGSQHF.

This clone was seen repeatedly, ten times or more. The CDR3 coding sequence is TGCAGCGTTGAAGATGAAGCCACAGATACGCAGTATTTT. It specifies CSVEDEATDTQYF. This chain links TRBV29-1 with TRBJ2-3; unclear D gene. The CDR3 contains 13 residues. Trimming took 0 bases from V and 2 from J, leaving 6 bases between them. CDR1 and CDR2 from the germline V gene are SQVTM and ANQGSEA.

This clone was observed a handful of times. V usage is TRBV2 and J usage is TRBJ2-5; 10 nucleotides match TRBD2. The end of the DNA fits TRBJ2-7 better, so the J call may be wrong. The CDR3 spans 14 residues. Germline-derived CDR1 and CDR2 are SNHLY and FYNNEI. CDR3 in DNA: TGTGCCAGCAGTGCCGCTAGCGGGGGATACGAGCAGTACTTC. Translating gives CASSAASGGYEQYF.

Many counts were recorded for this clone. The rearrangement links TRBV10-2 to TRBJ1-3; D gene ambiguous. The CDR3 has 14 amino acids. Germline CDR1 reads WSHSY; CDR2 reads SAAADI. Trimming cost V 2 bases and J 2 bases, with 7 bases left between them. The CDR3 coding sequence is TGCGCCAGCAGTGAGCTGTTTACTGGAAACACCATATATTTT. It is translated as CASSELFTGNTIYF.

This clone was observed a handful of times. This chain joins TRBV9 and TRBJ1-6; TRBD1 agrees at 8 bases. The CDR3 spans 16 residues. Per the germline V gene, CDR1 is SGDLS and CDR2 is YYNGEE. V shed 3 bases and J 2 bases; nucleotides not matched to a gene: 4. As DNA, the CDR3 is TGTGCCAGCAGCGCCCAGGGGGCTGCCTATAATTCACCCCTCCACTTT. Protein sequence: CASSAQGAAYNSPLHF.

This clone was counted only a few times. V gene TRBV7-2 combines with J gene TRBJ2-5; 13 nucleotides line up with TRBD2. Germline V gene sequence: CDR1 SGHTA, CDR2 FQGNSA. This CDR3 spans 17 amino acids. Trimming took 5 bases from V and 4 from J; bases not matched to a gene: 10. The CDR3 is CASSRSGTSGKGETQYF. Written as DNA, the CDR3 is TGTGCCAGCAGCCGTTCCGGGACTAGCGGGAAGGGAGAGACCCAGTACTTC. Full variable domain (remainder filled in from reference TRBV7-2 and TRBJ2-5): GAGVSQSPSNKVTEKGKDVELRCDPISGHTALYWYRQSLGQGLEFLIYFQGNSAPDKSGLPSDRFSAERTGGSVSTLTIQRTQQEDSAVYLCASSRSGTSGKGETQYFGPGTRLLVL.

This clone was picked up many times. The chain joins TRBV7-9 to TRBJ2-7; 9 bases map to TRBD2. The junction had 7 bases not matched to a gene; V was cut back by 5 bases and J by 2 bases. Germline V gene data show CDR1 as SEHNR and CDR2 as FQNEAQ (reference sequence). The CDR3 contains 15 residues. The CDR3 region is CASSQSGGRAYEQYF. The CDR3 DNA sequence: TGTGCCAGCAGCCAGTCAGGCGGGAGGGCCTACGAGCAGTACTTC. The variable domain in full, completed from reference TRBV7-9 and TRBJ2-7, reads DTGVSQNPRHKITKRGQNVTFRCDPISEHNRLYWYRQTLGQGPEFLTYFQNEAQLEKSRLLSDRFSAERPKGSFSTLEIQRTEQGDSAMYLCASSQSGGRAYEQYFGPGTRLTVT.

This CDR3 reads CASSGGTGGSETQYF. CDR3 coding DNA: TGTGCCAGCTCTGGAGGGACAGGGGGTTCGGAGACCCAGTACTTC. J is TRBJ2-5 and V is TRBV27; 11 nucleotides line up with TRBD1. V was pared by 8 bases and J by 5 bases, with 10 bases of the junction left unmatched. This CDR3 is 15 amino acids long. Germline assignment: CDR1 MNHEY and CDR2 SMNVEV (reference sequence).

The V call is TRBV11-2, the J call TRBJ1-2; no firm D call. The CDR3 covers 14 residues. V dropped 4 bases and J dropped 4 bases, with 13 bases sitting between them. Germline assignment: CDR1 SGHAT and CDR2 FQNNGV. The CDR3 sequence: CASSYAGRGYGYTF. Here the CDR3 DNA reads TGTGCCAGCAGCTACGCAGGACGGGGCTATGGCTACACCTTC.

This clone was detected many times. This rearrangement joins TRBV6-1 to TRBJ1-5; 10 nucleotides match TRBD1. Germline CDR1 and CDR2: MNHNS and SASEGT. CDR3 size: 15 residues. Trimming at V came to 3 bases and at J to 6 bases, leaving 5 bases not matched to a gene. CDR3 bases: TGTGCCAGCAGTGACGGGACAGGGGCAACTCAGCCCCAGCATTTT. The encoded protein is CASSDGTGATQPQHF.

Ten or more counts support this clone. The J gene is TRBJ2-1, the V gene TRBV5-1, with 8 nucleotides matching TRBD2. CDR1 SGHRS and CDR2 YFSETQ come from the germline V gene. The V segment lost 6 bases and the J segment 9 bases; nucleotides outside the gene matches: 11. The length of the CDR3 is 14 residues. CDR3 residues: CASNEGLVEGEQFF. CDR3 bases: TGCGCCAGCAACGAGGGACTAGTCGAGGGTGAGCAGTTCTTC.